This T cell receptor (beta chain) emerged from a study of siplizumab effects on memory and regulatory T cells. Clones were sequenced by immunoSEQ multiplex PCR, and TCRdb holds only the in-frame ones, with some missing. Among around 87,000 clones listed, approximately 90% were seen once. The material sequenced was CD4+ T cells sorted from blood. This clonotype was obtained from a human donor in good health.

CDR3 sequence: CASSRGPMGNTIYF. The CDR3, as DNA: TGTGCCAGCAGTCGGGGACCGATGGGAAACACCATATATTTT. The J gene is TRBJ1-3, the V gene TRBV2, with D possibly matching TRBD1 (5 bases). V dropped 5 bases and J dropped 4 bases, with 12 bases sitting between them. Germline values: CDR1 SNHLY, CDR2 FYNNEI. The CDR3 runs to 14 residues.